This T cell receptor beta chain was documented in a study of Tregs in tolerant kidney transplant recipients (dated by TCRdb to the late 2010s). Regarding the research as a whole: The study applied TCRbeta sequencing to find donor-specific regulatory T cells before combined kidney and bone marrow transplantation and then followed those same cells after transplant. In a few healthy controls, several methods of expanding Tregs specific for an allogeneic donor were compared by TCRbeta repertoire sequencing.

Unstimulated Tregs (CD4+CD25+CD127-), CD4+ non-Tregs (CD4+CD25-), CD4 and CD8 cells were FACS-sorted from thawed PBMCs. Healthy control blood came either as purchased buffy coats or from healthy volunteers. Healthy control blood was processed to PBMCs with a Ficoll density gradient and then cryopreserved, whereas patient PBMCs were collected both before and after transplant. Study-level results and caveats: The most biologically relevant and donor-specific TCRbeta repertoire appeared to be identified by expanding Tregs with activated donor B cells. Although technical replication error seemed to be minimal, the question of biological reproducibility was not addressed directly. The study was constrained by small patient numbers, and validation of the findings is required in larger populations and under other immunosuppression protocols.

The CDR3 measures 13 amino acids from cysteine to phenylalanine. Only the CDR3 portion is preserved as DNA: 39 bases, with reading frame beginning at the first base. V gives up 6 bases and J gives up 3 bases, and the segment between their germline ends measures 9 bases. CDR1 and CDR2 are drawn from the germline V gene: MNHEY, SVGAGI. For TCRbeta CDR3 sequencing, genomic DNA was extracted from sorted cells using the QIAGEN DNeasy Blood and Tissue Kit. High-throughput TCRbeta CDR3 sequencing, which included PCR amplification with bias correction and internal controls, was done commercially through immunoSEQ. Turning to the authors' computational methods: Unique productive TCRbeta sequences were defined by CDR3 nucleotide sequence where primers matched, and otherwise by CDR3 amino acid sequence together with Vbeta and Jbeta genes. Sorting error was corrected by removing sequences shared between sorted populations at a frequency ratio of 2:1 or less, and the remaining shared sequences were assigned to the higher population. A sequence counted as donor-reactive if, in CFSE-low cells, the sequence had a frequency of at least 0.01% and was expanded at least 5-fold compared with unstimulated cells. Jensen-Shannon divergence, calculated on the top 100 TCRbeta sequences ranked by frequency, was used to quantify repertoire divergence. When a sample had multiple sequencing runs, each run was corrected for sorting error separately and the runs were then pooled. Entries here come from immuneACCESS through TCRdb and include only in-frame sequences with V and J called. Some clones fail to appear in such tables; in the studies checked, an unresolved V gene covers under half of the shortfall, and the cause of the remainder is unknown. V and J calls and clone size are given by that table; D and trimming were obtained from the DNA. This sample has tens of thousands of clones in its table, and about four fifths of those were observed once. Roughly 4% of the sample goes to the ten largest clones.

Comment on this clone: What this receptor recognizes is not known. Base qualities are not provided; no much larger clone lies one nucleotide away.

The V and J segments used are TRBV6-5 and TRBJ1-5, with a weak D call of TRBD1 (5 bases match). This receptor was taken from a human donor in good health. Sequencing used CD4+ T cells from blood. The encoded CDR3 is CASSATVNQPQHF. At the DNA level, the sequence is TGTGCCAGCAGCGCGACAGTCAATCAGCCCCAGCATTTT.